Listed below are T cell receptor beta chains from one sample, sequenced in a study of T cell repertoires in cytomegalovirus infection. These receptors lack a known antigen. MiXCR was run by TCRdb on the reads, yielding one entry per CDR3 protein. In the table there are 830,000 or so distinct CDR3 sequences, approximately 32% of which are singletons. Sequencing was performed on cultured CD8+ T cells from PBMCs, taken from culture after CMV antigen stimulation. The receptors shown here come from a human donor in good health (CMV status not recorded). Some clones in this sample may be carry-over from other donors' samples. Each CDR3 is given without its conserved first and last residue.

cdr3_length	j_call	v_call	cdr3_aa
13	TRBJ2-3	TRBV9	ASSVRPGGTDTQY
12	TRBJ2-7	TRBV5-4	ASSAPGRSYEQY
12	TRBJ2-2	TRBV9	ASSAWGNTGELF
12	TRBJ1-6	TRBV20-1	SALGRQEDSPLH
16	TRBJ2-3	TRBV6-6	ASSYSLAAGGGTDTQY
15	TRBJ1-1	TRBV11-2	ASSLSFRGDENTEAF
12	TRBJ1-1	TRBV19	ASSKTGSGTEAF
10	TRBJ2-3	TRBV4-1	ASSQDWRFKY
11	TRBJ2-2	TRBV29-1	SANWGWAGELF
11	TRBJ1-2	TRBV6-2/TRBV6-3	ASLQGFSLGYT
12	TRBJ2-2	TRBV18	ASSPELDTGELF
13	TRBJ2-3	TRBV20-1	SARDRRRGLDTQY
12	TRBJ1-1	TRBV12-3/TRBV12-4	ASSLSSNNTEAF
12	TRBJ2-5	TRBV4-1	ASSQVSNGETQY
12	TRBJ1-2	TRBV9	ASRGGTVNYGYT
11	TRBJ2-7	TRBV5-1	ASREDGKGEQY
13	TRBJ2-1	TRBV4-1	ASSQDAGTGSEQF
18	TRBJ1-5	TRBV4-1	ASSHSPEQGGDPSNQPQH
13	TRBJ1-6	TRBV5-4	ASSTARESGSPLH
12	TRBJ2-2	TRBV6-5	ASSYNRNTGELF
10	TRBJ2-2	TRBV2	ATYRVEGELF
14	TRBJ2-5	TRBV6-2/TRBV6-3	ASSYSPTSEQETQY
12	TRBJ2-1	TRBV19	ASSMGQGYNEQF
14	TRBJ2-1	TRBV12-3/TRBV12-4	ASLAGAFPSYNEQF
13	TRBJ2-3	TRBV5-4	ASSPSAGKTDTQY
13	TRBJ1-5	TRBV15	ATSPGREAGQPQH
14	TRBJ1-6	TRBV6-1	ASSATQGSVRSPLH
13	TRBJ2-1	TRBV2	ASTGWGPSYNEQF
11	TRBJ1-4	TRBV27	ASSSNRVTELF
15	TRBJ2-5	TRBV6-5	ASSSRDRLTNEETQY
10	TRBJ2-3	TRBV12-3/TRBV12-4	ASSSSPDTQY
12	TRBJ2-1	TRBV6-2/TRBV6-3	ASSSDLSYNEQF
13	TRBJ1-2	TRBV7-4	ASSPRTGLGDGYT
19	TRBJ2-2	TRBV19	ASSPVPGLAGEIPSTGELF
17	TRBJ2-3	TRBV7-6	ASSPSGQGASPSTDTQY
12	TRBJ1-4	TRBV12-3/TRBV12-4	ASRGTGTNEKLF
13	TRBJ1-6	TRBV12-3/TRBV12-4	ASRSSSSYNSPLH
14	TRBJ2-1	TRBV7-6	ASSLLWGRADNEQF
15	TRBJ2-1	TRBV7-2	ASSLVGLAGGLNEQF
15	TRBJ2-3	TRBV27	ASSGAGRMMNTDTQY
13	TRBJ2-1	TRBV5-6	ASTRTGGTYNEQF
13	TRBJ1-1	TRBV7-9	ASGTRDTLNTEAF
15	TRBJ1-5	TRBV20-1	SARDLWRDSGNQPQH
15	TRBJ2-2	TRBV12-3/TRBV12-4	ASSFHKVASDTGELF
11	TRBJ2-3	TRBV23-1	ASSQSGRDTQY
12	TRBJ2-7	TRBV7-2	ASSPQRGRYEQY
12	TRBJ2-2	TRBV12-3/TRBV12-4	ASSRTGVTGELF
13	TRBJ2-2	TRBV19	ASSINSGNTGELF
14	TRBJ2-7	TRBV2	ATSVPSRGQKGEQY
16	TRBJ2-1	TRBV7-3	ASSLFAGSGGAGNEQF
14	TRBJ2-2	TRBV7-6	ASSFRGPTNTGELF
14	TRBJ1-4	TRBV7-4	ASSLLRDSVDEKLF
13	TRBJ1-1	TRBV19	ASTRSFARNTEAF
11	TRBJ1-5	TRBV20-1	SAFGGLNQPQH
11	TRBJ1-1	TRBV5-1	ASRFGSHTEAF
13	TRBJ2-7	TRBV12-3/TRBV12-4	ASSSFRDSSYEQY
15	TRBJ2-3	TRBV7-2	ASEPPGRDRVTDTQY
12	TRBJ1-1	TRBV6-5	ASSTGHPNTEAF
10	TRBJ2-2	TRBV25-1	ASGWGAGELF
11	TRBJ1-2	TRBV7-9	ASSFEGVYGYT